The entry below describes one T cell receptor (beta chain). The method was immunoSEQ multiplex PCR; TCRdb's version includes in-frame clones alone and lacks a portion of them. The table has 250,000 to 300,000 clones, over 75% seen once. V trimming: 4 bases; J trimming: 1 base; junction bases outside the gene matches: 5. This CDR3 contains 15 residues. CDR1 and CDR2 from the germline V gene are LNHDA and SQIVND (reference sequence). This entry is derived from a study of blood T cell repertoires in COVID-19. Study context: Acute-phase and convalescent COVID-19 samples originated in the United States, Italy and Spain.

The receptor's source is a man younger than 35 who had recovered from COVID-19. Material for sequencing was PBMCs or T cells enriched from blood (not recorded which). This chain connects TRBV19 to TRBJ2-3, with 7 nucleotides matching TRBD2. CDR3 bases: TGTGCCAGTAGTAAAGCGGGGTCCGGCACAGATACGCAGTATTTT. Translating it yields CASSKAGSGTDTQYF.